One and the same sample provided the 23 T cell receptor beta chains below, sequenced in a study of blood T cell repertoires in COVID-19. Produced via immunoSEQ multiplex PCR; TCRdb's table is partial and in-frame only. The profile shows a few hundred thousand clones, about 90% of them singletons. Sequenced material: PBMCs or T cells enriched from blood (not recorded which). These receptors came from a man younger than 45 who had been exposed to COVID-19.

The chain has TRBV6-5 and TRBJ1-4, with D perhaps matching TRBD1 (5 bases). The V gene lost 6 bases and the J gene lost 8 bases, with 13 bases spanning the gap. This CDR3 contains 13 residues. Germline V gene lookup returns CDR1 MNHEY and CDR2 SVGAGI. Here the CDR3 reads CASSGGGREKLFF. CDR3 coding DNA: TGTGCCAGCAGCGGGGGAGGGCGGGAAAAACTGTTTTTT.

The CDR3 sequence: CAIGLTGKGNSPLHF. The CDR3 bases are TGTGCCATCGGACTGACAGGGAAAGGGAATTCACCCCTCCACTTT. The J gene is TRBJ1-6, the V gene TRBV10-3, with TRBD1 matching over 7 bases. V gave up 8 bases and J gave up 7 bases; unmatched junction bases: 11. CDR1 is ENHRY and CDR2 is SYGVKD in the germline V gene. The CDR3 consists of 15 residues.

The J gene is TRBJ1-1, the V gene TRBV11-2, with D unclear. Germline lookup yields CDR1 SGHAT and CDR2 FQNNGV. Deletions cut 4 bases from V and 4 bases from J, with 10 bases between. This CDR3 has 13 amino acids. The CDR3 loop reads CASSSGWGTEAFF. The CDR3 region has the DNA TGTGCCAGCAGCTCGGGATGGGGCACTGAAGCTTTCTTT.

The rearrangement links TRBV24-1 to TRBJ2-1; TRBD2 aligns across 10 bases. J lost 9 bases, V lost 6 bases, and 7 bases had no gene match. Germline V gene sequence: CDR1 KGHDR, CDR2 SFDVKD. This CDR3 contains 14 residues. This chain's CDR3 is CATSTSGAGGEQFF. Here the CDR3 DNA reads TGTGCCACCAGTACTAGCGGGGCCGGCGGTGAGCAGTTCTTC.

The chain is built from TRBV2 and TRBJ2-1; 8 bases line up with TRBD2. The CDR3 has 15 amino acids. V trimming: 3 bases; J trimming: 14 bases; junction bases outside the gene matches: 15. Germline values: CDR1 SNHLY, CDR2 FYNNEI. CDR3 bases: TGTGCCAGCAGTGAGTTGATAGCGGGGTCCGCTAGGGAGTTCTTC. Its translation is CASSELIAGSAREFF.

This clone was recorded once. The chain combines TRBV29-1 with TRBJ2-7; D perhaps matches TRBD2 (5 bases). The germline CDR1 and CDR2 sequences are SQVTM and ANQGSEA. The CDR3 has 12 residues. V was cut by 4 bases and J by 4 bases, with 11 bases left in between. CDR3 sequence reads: CSVGVPGYEQYF. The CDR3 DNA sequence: TGCAGCGTTGGGGTTCCGGGGTACGAGCAGTACTTC.

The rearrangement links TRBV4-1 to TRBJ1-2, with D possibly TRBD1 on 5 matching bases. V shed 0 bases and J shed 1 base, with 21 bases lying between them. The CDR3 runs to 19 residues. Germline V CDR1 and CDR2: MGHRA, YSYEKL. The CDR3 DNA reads TGCGCCAGCAGCCAAGAGGGCCCCGTGGCGGCAGGGAATAACTATGGCTACACCTTC. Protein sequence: CASSQEGPVAAGNNYGYTF.

The CDR3, as DNA: TGTGCCAGCAGCCGTCGGACAGGCAATGGCTACACCTTC. Its protein product is CASSRRTGNGYTF. This rearrangement joins TRBV3-1 (or the pseudogene TRBV3-2) to TRBJ1-2; 7 nucleotides match TRBD1. Germline loops: CDR1 LGHDT, CDR2 YNNKEL (reference sequence). The CDR3 is 13 amino acids. After removal of 4 bases from V and 6 bases from J, the junction contained 5 bases not matched to a gene.

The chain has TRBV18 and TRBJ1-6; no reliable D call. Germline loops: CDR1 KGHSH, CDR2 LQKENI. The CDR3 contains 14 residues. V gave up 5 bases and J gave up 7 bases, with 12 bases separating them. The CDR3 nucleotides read TGTGCCAGCTCATTAGATTTCGGGAATTCACCCCTCCACTTT. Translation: CASSLDFGNSPLHF.

CDR3 bases: TGTGCCAGCATTCCATGGGACAGTCAGATAAAGGGCTACACCTTC. Encoded protein: CASIPWDSQIKGYTF. The chain recombines TRBV2 with TRBJ1-2; 7 positions agree with TRBD1. This CDR3 spans 15 amino acids. From germline, CDR1 is SNHLY and CDR2 FYNNEI. Trimming removed 7 bases from V and 8 bases from J; junction bases left unmatched: 16.

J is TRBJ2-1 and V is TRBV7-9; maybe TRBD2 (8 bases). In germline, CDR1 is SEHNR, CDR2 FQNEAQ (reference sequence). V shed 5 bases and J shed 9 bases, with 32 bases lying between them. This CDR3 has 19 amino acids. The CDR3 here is CASSHDREATGGPSGEQFF. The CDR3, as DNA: TGTGCCAGCAGCCACGACAGGGAAGCCACGGGGGGGCCGAGTGGTGAGCAGTTCTTC.

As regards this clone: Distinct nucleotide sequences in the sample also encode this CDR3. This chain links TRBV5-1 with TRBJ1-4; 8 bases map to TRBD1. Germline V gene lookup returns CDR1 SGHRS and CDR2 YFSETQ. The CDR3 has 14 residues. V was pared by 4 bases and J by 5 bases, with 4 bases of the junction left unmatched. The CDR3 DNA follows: TGCGCCAGCAGCGGGGGACAGGCGAATGAAAAACTGTTTTTT. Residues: CASSGGQANEKLFF.

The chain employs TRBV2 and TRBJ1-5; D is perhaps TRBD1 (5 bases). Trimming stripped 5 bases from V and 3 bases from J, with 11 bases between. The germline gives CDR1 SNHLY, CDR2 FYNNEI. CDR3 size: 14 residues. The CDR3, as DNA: TGTGCCAGCAGTAGAGACAGCTCCAATCAGCCCCAGCATTTT. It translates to CASSRDSSNQPQHF.

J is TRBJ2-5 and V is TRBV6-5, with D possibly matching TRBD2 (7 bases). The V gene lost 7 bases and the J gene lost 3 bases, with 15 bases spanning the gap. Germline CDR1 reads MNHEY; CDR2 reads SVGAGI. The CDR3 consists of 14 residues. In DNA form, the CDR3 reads TGTGCCAGCATCACCGGGGGGCTGGAAGAGACCCAGTACTTC. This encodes CASITGGLEETQYF.

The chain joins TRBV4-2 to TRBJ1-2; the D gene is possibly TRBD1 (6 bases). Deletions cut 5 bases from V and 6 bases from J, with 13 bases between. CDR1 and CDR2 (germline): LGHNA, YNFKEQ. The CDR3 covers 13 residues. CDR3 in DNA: TGTGCCAGCAGCTTTGATAGGGGGAATGGCTACACCTTC. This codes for CASSFDRGNGYTF.

The CDR3 DNA sequence: TGTGCCAGCAGCGTAGAAGGGACTCTCACAGATACGCAGTATTTT. Amino acid sequence: CASSVEGTLTDTQYF. The chain carries TRBV9 and TRBJ2-3, with TRBD2 as a possible D gene (6 bases). Trimming cost V 0 bases and J 2 bases, with 10 bases left between them. The germline V gene encodes CDR1 SGDLS and CDR2 YYNGEE. This CDR3 has 15 amino acids. The variable domain in full, with the rest retrieved from reference TRBV9 and TRBJ2-3, is DSGVTQTPKHLITATGQRVTLRCSPRSGDLSVYWYQQSLDQGLQFLIQYYNGEERAKGNILERFSAQQFPDLHSELNLSSLELGDSALYFCASSVEGTLTDTQYFGPGTRLTVL.

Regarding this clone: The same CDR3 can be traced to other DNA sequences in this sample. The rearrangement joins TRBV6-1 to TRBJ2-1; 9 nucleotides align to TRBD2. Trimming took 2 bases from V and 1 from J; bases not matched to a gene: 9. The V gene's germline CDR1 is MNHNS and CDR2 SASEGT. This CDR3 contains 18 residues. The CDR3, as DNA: TGTGCCAGCAGTGAACTCAGTAGCGGGGGTCCGTCCTACAATGAGCAGTTCTTC. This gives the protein CASSELSSGGPSYNEQFF.

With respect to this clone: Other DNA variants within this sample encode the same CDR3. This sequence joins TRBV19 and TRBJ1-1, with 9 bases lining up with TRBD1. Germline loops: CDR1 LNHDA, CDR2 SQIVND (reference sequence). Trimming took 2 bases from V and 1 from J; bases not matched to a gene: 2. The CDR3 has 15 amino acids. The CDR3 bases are TGTGCCAGTAGTATAAGGGGACAGGGGAACACTGAAGCTTTCTTT. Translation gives CASSIRGQGNTEAFF.

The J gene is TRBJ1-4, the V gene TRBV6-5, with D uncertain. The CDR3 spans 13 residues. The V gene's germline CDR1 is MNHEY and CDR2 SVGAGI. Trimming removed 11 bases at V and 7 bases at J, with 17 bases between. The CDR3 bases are TGTGCCCTAAGCGGAAGGTTGGGTGAAAAACTGTTTTTT. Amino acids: CALSGRLGEKLFF.

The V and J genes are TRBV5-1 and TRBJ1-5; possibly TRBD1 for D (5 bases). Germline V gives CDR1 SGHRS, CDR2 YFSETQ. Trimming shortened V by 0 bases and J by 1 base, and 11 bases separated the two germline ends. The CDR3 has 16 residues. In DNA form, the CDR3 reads TGCGCCAGCAGCTTGGACAGGCGGGGCAGCAATCAGCCCCAGCATTTT. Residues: CASSLDRRGSNQPQHF.

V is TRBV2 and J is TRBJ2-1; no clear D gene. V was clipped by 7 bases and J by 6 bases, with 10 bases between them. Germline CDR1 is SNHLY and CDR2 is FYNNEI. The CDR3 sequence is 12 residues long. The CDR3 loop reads CASTGVGNEQFF. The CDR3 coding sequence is TGTGCCAGCACCGGAGTAGGCAATGAGCAGTTCTTC.

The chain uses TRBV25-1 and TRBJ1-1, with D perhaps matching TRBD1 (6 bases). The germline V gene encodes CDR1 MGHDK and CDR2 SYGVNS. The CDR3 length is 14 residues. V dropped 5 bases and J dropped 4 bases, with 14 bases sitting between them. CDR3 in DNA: TGTGCCAGCAGTCCACCGGGACATAGCACTGAAGCTTTCTTT. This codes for CASSPPGHSTEAFF.

The DNA for the CDR3 is TGTGCCAGCAGCGTAGGTCCGGCCCTACAGAGTAATTCACCCCTCCACTTT. Translating gives CASSVGPALQSNSPLHF. V gene TRBV9 combines with J gene TRBJ1-6; D remains ambiguous. This CDR3 contains 17 residues. Trimming shortened V by 0 bases and J by 6 bases, and 16 bases separated the two germline ends. CDR1 and CDR2 from the germline V gene are SGDLS and YYNGEE.